This TCR beta chain comes out of a study of CD8 T cells in ankylosing spondylitis. MiXCR was run by TCRdb on the 5' RACE reads, yielding one entry per CDR3 protein. The table records 250,000 or so distinct CDR3 sequences, 20% to 30% of them present only once. The V end lost 5 bases, the J end lost 0 bases, and 10 bases lay between the germline ends. The V gene's germline CDR1 is DFQATT and CDR2 SNEGSKA (reference sequence). CDR3 length: 13 residues. This clonotype was counted ten times or more. Material for sequencing was blood, either unsorted or a sorted T cell fraction (not recorded which). The clonotype was recovered from a male donor with ankylosing spondylitis or in good health (not recorded which). This rearrangement joins TRBV20-1 to TRBJ1-1; D might be TRBD1 (5 bases). DNA for the CDR3: TGCAGTGCTCGGACACCTATGAACACTGAAGCTTTCTTT. It is translated as CSARTPMNTEAFF.